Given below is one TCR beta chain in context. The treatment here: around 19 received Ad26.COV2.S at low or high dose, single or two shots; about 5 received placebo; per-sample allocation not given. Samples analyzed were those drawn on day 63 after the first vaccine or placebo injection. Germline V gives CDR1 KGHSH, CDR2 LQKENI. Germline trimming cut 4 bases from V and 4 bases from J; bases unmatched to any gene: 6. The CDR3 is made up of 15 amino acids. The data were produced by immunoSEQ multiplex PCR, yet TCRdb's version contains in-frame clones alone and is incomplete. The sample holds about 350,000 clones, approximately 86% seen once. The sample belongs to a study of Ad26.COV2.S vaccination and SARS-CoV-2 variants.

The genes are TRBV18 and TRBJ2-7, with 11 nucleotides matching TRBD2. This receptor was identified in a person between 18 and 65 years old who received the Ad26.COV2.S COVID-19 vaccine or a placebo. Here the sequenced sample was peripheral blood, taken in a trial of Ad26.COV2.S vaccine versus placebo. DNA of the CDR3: TGTGCCAGCTCACTCTCCGGGACTAGCGGTTACGAGCAGTACTTC. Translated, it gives CASSLSGTSGYEQYF.